This T cell receptor (beta chain) is from a study of fetal regulatory T cell absence and autoimmunity. Study context: Without clinical diabetes, IPEX patients showed exocrine pancreas autoimmunity. Study-level findings and limits: Pancreas TCRs were oligoclonally enriched versus cord blood, some clones over 95-fold. TRB gene family usage was broadly similar in cord blood and pancreas.

TCRdb's copy holds only in-frame clones and misses some; the assay was immunoSEQ multiplex PCR. The sample has 95,000 or so clones; roughly 70% are singletons. V lost 0 bases, J lost 4 bases, and 7 bases lay in between. Germline V CDR1 and CDR2: MNHEY, SVGAGI. CDR3 length: 15 amino acids. Details on this clone: Its antigen is as yet unknown.

The chain carries TRBV6-5 and TRBJ1-6; D is unclear. Sequenced sample: pancreas tissue. The receptor comes from a male donor with IPEX syndrome. CDR3 in amino acids: CASSYSRGYNSPLHF. CDR3 in DNA: TGTGCCAGCAGTTACTCGCGAGGGTATAATTCACCCCTCCACTTT.